The 19 T cell receptor beta chains below come from one sample, sequenced in a study of cytomegalovirus exposure and HLA in healthy donors. Vbeta (60) and Jbeta (13) primers were used in the PCR. TCRdb's copy holds only in-frame clones and misses some; the assay was immunoSEQ multiplex PCR. This table has roughly 150,000 clones, about four fifths appearing once. Sequencing was performed on PBMCs. Every receptor here comes from a girl between 5 and 17 years old in good health and CMV-seropositive.

The chain uses TRBV9 and TRBJ2-5; 15 bases are a match to TRBD2. After removal of 2 bases from V and 5 bases from J, the junction contained 4 bases not matched to a gene. The CDR3 totals 16 residues. In germline, CDR1 is SGDLS, CDR2 YYNGEE. The CDR3 DNA is TGTGCCAGCAGCGTCGGACTAGCGGGGGGGCCGGAGACCCAGTACTTC. Translating it yields CASSVGLAGGPETQYF.

This clone was detected only once. J is TRBJ1-4 and V is TRBV6-6; 9 bases are a match to TRBD1. Looked up from germline, CDR1 is MNHNY and CDR2 is SVGAGI (reference sequence). The CDR3 spans 15 residues. The trim removed 2 bases at V and 7 bases at J, leaving 5 bases unmatched. CDR3 sequence (DNA): TGTGCCAGCAGTTACCAGGGACAGGGAGTTGAAAAACTGTTTTTT. It codes for CASSYQGQGVEKLFF.

The J gene is TRBJ2-7, the V gene TRBV27; tentative D call: TRBD2 (5 bases). Deletions cut 2 bases from V and 0 bases from J, with 14 bases between. CDR1 MNHEY and CDR2 SMNVEV come from the germline V gene (reference sequence). The CDR3 loop spans 16 amino acids. Here the CDR3 reads CASSLEGYSNSYEQYF. CDR3 DNA sequence: TGTGCCAGCAGTTTAGAGGGCTACTCGAACTCCTACGAGCAGTACTTC.

The rearrangement uses TRBV2 and TRBJ2-5; D unclear. CDR1 and CDR2 (germline): SNHLY, FYNNEI. V lost 7 bases, J lost 5 bases, and 5 bases lay in between. The CDR3 is made up of 10 amino acids. This chain's CDR3 is CASMRETQYF. CDR3 nucleotide sequence: TGTGCCAGCATGCGGGAGACCCAGTACTTC.

CDR3 bases: TGCGCCAGCAGTGAGTCACAGGGAGGGGATGGTAATGAAAAACTGTTTTTT. This encodes CASSESQGGDGNEKLFF. The V gene is TRBV10-1, the J gene TRBJ1-4, with a tentative D call TRBD1 (6 bases). This CDR3 region has 17 residues. V lost 0 bases and J 4 bases, leaving 15 bases between the germline ends. Germline V gene data show CDR1 as WNHNN and CDR2 as SYGVQD (reference sequence).

The chain links TRBV30 to TRBJ1-1, with D possibly matching TRBD1 (6 bases). V lost 3 bases and J lost 1, with 12 bases in between. CDR1 is GTSNPN, CDR2 SVGIG, per germline (reference sequence). The CDR3 is made up of 14 amino acids. CDR3 region: CAWSQDSTNTEAFF. Here the CDR3 DNA reads TGTGCCTGGAGCCAGGACAGTACGAACACTGAAGCTTTCTTT.

The V gene is TRBV9, the J gene TRBJ2-7; 9 bases agree with TRBD1. V shed 3 bases, J shed 7 bases, and the junction held 8 bases outside the gene matches. CDR1 SGDLS and CDR2 YYNGEE come from the germline V gene. The CDR3 spans 14 residues. CDR3 in DNA: TGTGCCAGCAGCGCCGGGACAGGGACTGGGGAGCAGTACTTC. Residues: CASSAGTGTGEQYF.

The gene calls are TRBV25-1 and TRBJ1-1; tentatively, D is TRBD1 (5 bases). The CDR3 is made up of 13 amino acids. The germline V gene encodes CDR1 MGHDK and CDR2 SYGVNS. Trimming left V 6 bases short and J 1 base short, with 9 bases between. The chain's CDR3 is CASRITGNTEAFF. The CDR3 region has the DNA TGTGCCAGCAGAATAACAGGGAACACTGAAGCTTTCTTT.

The V gene is TRBV4-1, the J gene TRBJ2-7; possibly TRBD1 for D (6 bases). With 1 base removed from V and 0 bases from J, the gap between germline ends came to 13 bases. This CDR3 is 16 amino acids long. Germline V gene lookup returns CDR1 MGHRA and CDR2 YSYEKL. CDR3 loop: CASSQAPTGHSYEQYF. The CDR3 DNA is TGCGCCAGCAGCCAAGCTCCGACAGGACACTCCTACGAGCAGTACTTC.

The gene calls are TRBV5-1 and TRBJ2-7; 10 nucleotides agree with TRBD1. Per the germline V gene, CDR1 is SGHRS and CDR2 is YFSETQ. This CDR3 region has 16 residues. J gave up 1 base and V 0 bases, and 4 bases lay outside the gene matches. The chain's CDR3 is CASSLGDRGHSYEQYF. The CDR3 DNA reads as TGCGCCAGCAGCTTGGGTGACAGGGGGCATTCCTACGAGCAGTACTTC.

Note on this clone: At one end, the junction sequence differs from germline, possibly due to a read error. The chain links TRBV30 to TRBJ1-1; a weak D match, TRBD1 (6 bases). Germline V gene data show CDR1 as GTSNPN and CDR2 as SVGIG (reference sequence). The CDR3 totals 12 residues. The CDR3 DNA sequence: TGCGCCCTTTACAGGGATGACACTGAAGCTTTCTTT. Translation gives CALYRDDTEAFF.

This clone was counted a few times. V is TRBV19 and J is TRBJ2-3; TRBD1 matches 7 bases. CDR1 LNHDA and CDR2 SQIVND come from the germline V gene (reference sequence). The CDR3 runs 14 residues. J gave up 6 bases and V 7 bases, and 10 bases lay outside the gene matches. Here the CDR3 DNA reads TGTGCCAGTAATCCAGGGGGACCCACGGATACGCAGTATTTT. As protein: CASNPGGPTDTQYF.

The chain recombines TRBV28 with TRBJ2-5; unclear D gene. Germline CDR1 and CDR2: MDHEN and SYDVKM. The V end lost 6 bases, the J end lost 5 bases, and 7 bases lay between the germline ends. This CDR3 is built from 11 residues. CDR3 nucleotides: TGTGCCAGCAGCCCGAGGGAGACCCAGTACTTC. Translation gives CASSPRETQYF.

This clone was recorded only once. The rearrangement uses TRBV29-1 and TRBJ2-7; 7 bases align to TRBD1. V was pared by 4 bases and J by 0 bases, with 12 bases of the junction left unmatched. This CDR3 is 16 amino acids long. CDR1 and CDR2 from the germline V gene are SQVTM and ANQGSEA. CDR3 amino acids: CSVGAGGPSSSYEQYF. As DNA, the CDR3 is TGCAGCGTTGGGGCAGGGGGACCGTCCAGCTCCTACGAGCAGTACTTC.

A single count supports this clone. The V and J genes are TRBV11-2 and TRBJ2-1; TRBD2 is a possible D gene (6 bases). Looked up from germline, CDR1 is SGHAT and CDR2 is FQNNGV. Trimming removed 0 bases at V and 10 bases at J, with 10 bases between. The CDR3 is made up of 13 amino acids. The CDR3 nucleotides are TGTGCCAGCAGCTTAGAGGCGGGGAGGGAGCAGTTCTTC. Translation: CASSLEAGREQFF.

This clone was detected only a few times. The genes are TRBV6-5 and TRBJ2-3; no firm D call. The germline CDR1 and CDR2 sequences are MNHEY and SVGAGI. There are 13 residues in the CDR3. The V end lost 0 bases, the J end lost 7 bases, and 8 bases lay between the germline ends. The DNA of the CDR3 is TGTGCCAGCAGTTACTCGACTCTCAATACGCAGTATTTT. Protein sequence: CASSYSTLNTQYF.

The chain is built from TRBV5-8 and TRBJ2-7; 9 bases map to TRBD1. Germline V lookup: CDR1 SGHTS, CDR2 YDEGEE. V trimming: 5 bases; J trimming: 0 bases; junction bases outside the gene matches: 15. The CDR3 has 18 amino acids. The CDR3 sequence: CASSRRDRDASSSYEQYF. The CDR3 coding sequence is TGTGCCAGCAGTCGCCGGGACAGGGACGCATCTAGCTCCTACGAGCAGTACTTC.

V and J are TRBV10-3 and TRBJ1-5, with D maybe TRBD1 (5 bases). The CDR3 spans 12 residues. Germline CDR1 is ENHRY and CDR2 is SYGVKD. The V and J ends lost 3 bases and 7 bases respectively, with 7 bases between them. The CDR3 sequence is CAISDREQPQHF. As DNA, the CDR3 is TGTGCCATCAGTGACAGGGAACAGCCCCAGCATTTT.

The chain employs TRBV5-6 and TRBJ2-7, with a weak D call TRBD2 (5 bases). With 4 bases removed from V and 2 bases from J, the gap between germline ends came to 16 bases. This CDR3 has 15 amino acids. The V gene's germline CDR1 is SGHDT and CDR2 YYEEEE. CDR3 region: CASSTQGLTTYEQYF. The CDR3 DNA reads TGTGCCAGCAGCACTCAAGGGTTGACTACCTACGAGCAGTACTTC.